One and the same sample provided the 10 T cell receptor beta chains below, sequenced in a study of STAT5B mutations in CD4+ large granular lymphocyte leukemia. Repertoires were generated with immunoSEQ multiplex PCR, while TCRdb's copy carries only in-frame clones and drops some. The data contain about 30,000 clones, 65% to 80% of them seen just once; the ten biggest clones take up 3.1%. The source material was CD4+ T cells from blood buffy coats. The receptors here all came from a human donor in good health.

The CDR3 DNA reads TGTGCCAGCTCACCCGACGAGGGGTCTGAAGCTTTCTTT. It translates to CASSPDEGSEAFF. The chain couples TRBV18 to TRBJ1-1; D is possibly TRBD1 (5 bases). Germline V gives CDR1 KGHSH, CDR2 LQKENI. The V gene lost 3 bases and the J gene lost 6 bases, with 11 bases spanning the gap. The CDR3 is 13 amino acids.

This clone turned up a few times. The J gene is TRBJ2-1, the V gene TRBV10-2; 10 nucleotides line up with TRBD1. The V segment lost 6 bases and the J segment 3 bases; nucleotides outside the gene matches: 8. Germline-derived CDR1 and CDR2 are WSHSY and SAAADI. This CDR3 spans 16 amino acids. The CDR3 sequence is CASRTTGTGDYNEQFF. The CDR3 DNA follows: TGCGCCAGCAGAACGACCGGGACAGGGGACTACAATGAGCAGTTCTTC.

The gene calls are TRBV14 and TRBJ2-1; TRBD1 matches at 8 bases. Trimming took 4 bases from V and 9 from J; bases not matched to a gene: 11. The CDR3 contains 15 residues. Germline V CDR1 and CDR2: SGHDN, FVKESK. CDR3: CASSPRTGFQTEQFF. The CDR3 DNA reads as TGTGCCAGCAGCCCAAGGACAGGGTTTCAAACTGAGCAGTTCTTC.

This rearrangement joins TRBV5-1 to TRBJ2-5; the D gene is possibly TRBD2 (6 bases). The J call may be faulty, since TRBJ2-7 better matches the DNA end. Germline CDR1 is SGHRS and CDR2 is YFSETQ. The CDR3 extends over 12 amino acids. This CDR3 reads CASSGGYGEQYF. The DNA of the CDR3 is TGCGCCAGCAGCGGAGGGTATGGCGAGCAGTACTTC.

The V call is TRBV27, the J call TRBJ2-5, with a weak D call TRBD2 (6 bases). Germline V gene data show CDR1 as MNHEY and CDR2 as SMNVEV (reference sequence). The V end was cut by 4 bases, the J end by 5 bases, with 17 bases between. The CDR3 extends over 15 amino acids. The CDR3 DNA is TGTGCCAGCAGTTGGGGACTCGGGGCGCGGGAGACCCAGTACTTC. It is translated as CASSWGLGARETQYF.

The J gene is TRBJ1-3, the V gene TRBV10-3, with no clear D. This CDR3 is built from 13 residues. Germline loops: CDR1 ENHRY, CDR2 SYGVKD. Trimming took 7 bases from V and 2 from J, leaving 9 bases between them. CDR3 nucleotide sequence: TGTGCCATCACCGCCGGCCCTGGAAACACCATATATTTT. Protein product: CAITAGPGNTIYF.

This chain uses TRBV6-6 with TRBJ2-7; 9 nucleotides agree with TRBD1. Germline V gene data show CDR1 as MNHNY and CDR2 as SVGAGI (reference sequence). The CDR3 loop spans 14 amino acids. With 2 bases clipped from V and 4 bases from J, the junction kept 3 bases outside the gene matches. CDR3 region: CASSYLGQGYEQYF. The CDR3 DNA sequence: TGTGCCAGCAGTTACCTGGGACAGGGATACGAGCAGTACTTC.

The chain combines TRBV2 with TRBJ2-3, with a tentative D call TRBD1 (6 bases). V lost 5 bases to trimming and J lost 6 bases, with 15 bases between them. This CDR3 is 14 amino acids long. CDR1 SNHLY and CDR2 FYNNEI come from the germline V gene. CDR3: CASSLTGSRDTQYF. In nucleotides, the CDR3 is TGTGCCAGCAGTCTTACAGGGTCCCGGGATACGCAGTATTTT.

The count of this clone is one. J is TRBJ2-7 and V is TRBV7-2; 7 bases are shared with TRBD2. V was pared by 5 bases and J by 2 bases, with 6 bases of the junction left unmatched. Germline lookup yields CDR1 SGHTA and CDR2 FQGNSA. The length of the CDR3 is 14 residues. CDR3 protein: CASSPGLETYEQYF. Here the CDR3 DNA reads TGTGCCAGCAGCCCCGGACTAGAAACCTACGAGCAGTACTTC. The entire variable domain, with the rest obtained from reference TRBV7-2 and TRBJ2-7, is as follows: GAGVSQSPSNKVTEKGKDVELRCDPISGHTALYWYRQSLGQGLEFLIYFQGNSAPDKSGLPSDRFSAERTGGSVSTLTIQRTQQEDSAVYLCASSPGLETYEQYFGPGTRLTVT.

This chain links TRBV29-1 with TRBJ2-2; the match to TRBD2 covers 9 bases. The CDR3 consists of 14 residues. The germline CDR1 and CDR2 sequences are SQVTM and ANQGSEA. V lost 6 bases, J lost 0 bases, and 2 bases stayed unmatched. CDR3 residues: CSVLAGANTGELFF. The CDR3 nucleotides are TGCAGCGTCTTAGCGGGAGCGAACACCGGGGAGCTGTTTTTT.